This TCR beta chain was recorded in a study of cytomegalovirus exposure and HLA in healthy donors. Across the whole study: Inside one of the first data releases sat 80 million to 95 million unique TCRs taken from HLA-typed donors. General study findings and limits: TCR beta V- and J-gene trimming was later associated with a missense DCLRE1C variant. TCR beta chains numbering 164 were designated cytomegalovirus-associated.

60 Vbeta and 13 Jbeta primers were used in PCR. Clones were read by immunoSEQ multiplex PCR, and TCRdb kept only the in-frame ones, dropping some. The sample consists of about 180,000 clones, about three quarters of them appearing once. Of note for this clone: Its antigen remains unknown.

The CDR3 covers 17 residues. V lost 2 bases and J lost 2; bases outside the gene matches: 9. Germline lookup yields CDR1 SGHDT and CDR2 YYEEEE. This clonotype was obtained from a man aged 18 to 35 in good health and CMV-seronegative. The sequencing sample was made of PBMCs. The J gene is TRBJ2-3, the V gene TRBV5-6; TRBD2 matches at 9 bases. In nucleotides, the CDR3 is TGTGCCAGCAGCTTCCGATCGCTAGCGGGACCCACAGATACGCAGTATTTT. Translating it yields CASSFRSLAGPTDTQYF. The full variable domain, rest sourced from reference TRBV5-6 and TRBJ2-3, is DAGVTQSPTHLIKTRGQQVTLRCSPKSGHDTVSWYQQALGQGPQFIFQYYEEEERQRGNFPDRFSGHQFPNYSSELNVNALLLGDSALYLCASSFRSLAGPTDTQYFGPGTRLTVL.